This T cell receptor (beta chain) was identified during a study of technical replicates of blood from a handful of donors. J lost 0 bases, V lost 2 bases, and 1 base had no gene match. Germline-derived CDR1 and CDR2 are LGHNA and YSLEER. CDR3 length: 15 residues. The protocol was immunoSEQ multiplex PCR, while the TCRdb copy is restricted to in-frame clones and leaves out a portion. This table has 75,000 to 100,000 clones, about 95% appearing once. The material sequenced was T cells isolated from PBMCs. The source of this sequence is a human donor in good health. V and J are TRBV4-3 and TRBJ1-3; 7 bases align to TRBD1. The CDR3 protein is CASSQNRGSGNTIYF. CDR3 sequence (DNA): TGCGCCAGCAGCCAAAACAGGGGCTCTGGAAACACCATATATTTT.